One and the same sample provided the 20 T cell receptor beta chains below, sequenced in a study of blood T cell repertoires in COVID-19. Only in-frame clones appear in the TCRdb table, and some are missing; sequencing was by immunoSEQ multiplex PCR. In the table there are about 120,000 clones, around 79% of which are singletons. The sequencing input was peripheral blood. These receptors were taken from a man in his 70s with acute or convalescent COVID-19.

This chain links TRBV9 with TRBJ1-6; D ambiguous. The CDR3 spans 13 residues. V gave up 2 bases and J gave up 7 bases, with 7 bases separating them. Germline CDR1 is SGDLS and CDR2 is YYNGEE. As DNA, the CDR3 is TGTGCCAGCAGCGTTGAGGAGAATTCACCCCTCCACTTT. Protein product: CASSVEENSPLHF.

The V gene is TRBV7-8, the J gene TRBJ2-7; 9 bases map to TRBD2. The CDR3 covers 15 residues. Germline V gene sequence: CDR1 SGHVS, CDR2 FQNEAQ. The trim removed 1 base at V and 4 bases at J, leaving 5 bases unmatched. The CDR3 region has the DNA TGTGCCAGCAGCTTAGGTAGCGGGGGAGATTACGAGCAGTACTTC. Translated: CASSLGSGGDYEQYF.

The rearrangement joins TRBV19 to TRBJ1-5, with a weak D call TRBD1 (5 bases). V was trimmed by 4 bases and J by 0 bases, leaving 19 bases between them. The CDR3 extends over 18 amino acids. Germline V lookup: CDR1 LNHDA, CDR2 SQIVND (reference sequence). CDR3 residues: CASSKPGGIDYSNQPQHF. The CDR3 region has the DNA TGTGCCAGTAGTAAGCCCGGGGGGATTGATTATAGCAATCAGCCCCAGCATTTT.

V gene TRBV3-1 (or the pseudogene TRBV3-2) combines with J gene TRBJ2-7; 7 bases map to TRBD1. CDR3 length: 18 amino acids. Germline V lookup: CDR1 LGHDT, CDR2 YNNKEL (reference sequence). Trimming removed 4 bases from V and 3 bases from J; junction bases left unmatched: 18. The chain's CDR3 is CASSPRPIPGTANYEQYF. The CDR3 DNA reads as TGTGCCAGCAGCCCCCGTCCCATTCCCGGGACAGCCAACTACGAGCAGTACTTC.

The chain joins TRBV6-5 to TRBJ2-4, with a tentative D call TRBD1 (5 bases). The V and J ends lost 6 bases and 6 bases respectively, with 15 bases between them. There are 14 residues in the CDR3. CDR1 is MNHEY and CDR2 is SVGAGI in the germline V gene. CDR3: CASRGVQVGNIQYF. As DNA, the CDR3 is TGTGCCAGCAGAGGGGTACAGGTTGGAAACATTCAGTACTTC.

This rearrangement joins TRBV6-1 to TRBJ2-7, with TRBD1 matching over 7 bases. This CDR3 spans 18 amino acids. J gave up 2 bases and V 2 bases, and 15 bases lay outside the gene matches. Looked up from germline, CDR1 is MNHNS and CDR2 is SASEGT. CDR3 amino acids: CASSENLTGQLAAYEQYF. The CDR3 bases are TGTGCCAGCAGTGAAAACCTTACGGGACAGCTAGCCGCCTACGAGCAGTACTTC.

This clone was seen a handful of times. The chain couples TRBV6-5 to TRBJ1-2; 10 bases line up with TRBD1. Germline V gene data show CDR1 as MNHEY and CDR2 as SVGAGI. CDR3 length equals 14 residues. Germline trimming cut 6 bases from V and 7 bases from J; bases unmatched to any gene: 8. DNA of the CDR3: TGTGCCAGCAGGACAGGGGGCGATTTGGGTGGCTACACCTTC. Translating it yields CASRTGGDLGGYTF.

This clone was picked up a small number of times. The V gene is TRBV6-6, the J gene TRBJ1-1; 9 positions agree with TRBD1. Germline-derived CDR1 and CDR2 are MNHNY and SVGAGI (reference sequence). The J segment lost 1 base and the V segment lost 6 bases, leaving 6 bases of the junction unmatched. The CDR3 has 15 residues. The CDR3 coding sequence is TGTGCCAGCAGCCACCGGGACAGGGCGAACACTGAAGCTTTCTTT. Translating it yields CASSHRDRANTEAFF.

This clone occurred a few times. The V call is TRBV2, the J call TRBJ1-1; D is unresolved. Germline V CDR1 and CDR2: SNHLY, FYNNEI. The V end lost 3 bases, the J end lost 0 bases, and 8 bases lay between the germline ends. The length of the CDR3 is 14 residues. The CDR3 region is CASSEARMNTEAFF. In DNA form, the CDR3 reads TGTGCCAGCAGTGAGGCAAGAATGAACACTGAAGCTTTCTTT.

V and J are TRBV6-5 and TRBJ1-1; D perhaps matches TRBD1 (5 bases). The germline V gene encodes CDR1 MNHEY and CDR2 SVGAGI. Trimming left V 5 bases short and J 0 bases short, with 10 bases between. The CDR3 consists of 14 residues. The CDR3 spells CASSPGSLNTEAFF. CDR3 in DNA: TGTGCCAGCAGTCCAGGGTCCTTGAACACTGAAGCTTTCTTT.

This clone was found once. The chain has TRBV6-5 and TRBJ2-3; D gene ambiguous. Germline V CDR1 and CDR2: MNHEY, SVGAGI. The CDR3 is 12 amino acids. V lost 10 bases and J 3 bases, leaving 11 bases between the germline ends. The DNA of the CDR3 is TGTGCCACCATGGGCGCAACAGATACGCAGTATTTT. Translated: CATMGATDTQYF.

On this clone itself: One junction end does not reproduce the germline sequence, and a read error may be involved. The chain couples TRBV5-6 to TRBJ2-1, with TRBD2 identical over 15 bases. Germline V lookup: CDR1 SGHDT, CDR2 YYEEEE. The CDR3 is 17 residues long. CDR3 coding DNA: TGTGCCAGCAACTTGAGGACTAGCGGGGGGGCCTACAATGAGCAGTTCTTC. Amino acids: CASNLRTSGGAYNEQFF.

This clone showed up just a few times. CDR3 in amino acids: CASSYVRHNYGYTF. As DNA, the CDR3 is TGTGCCAGCAGTTACGTCAGACATAACTATGGCTACACCTTC. This chain connects TRBV6-2 or TRBV6-3 to TRBJ1-2; no reliable D call. The V end lost 2 bases, the J end lost 1 base, and 8 bases lay between the germline ends. The CDR3 contains 14 residues. Germline values: CDR1 MNHEY, CDR2 SVGEGT.

This clone showed up just once. This chain links TRBV3-1 (or the pseudogene TRBV3-2) with TRBJ2-3, with no clear D. This CDR3 region has 16 residues. Germline loops: CDR1 LGHDT, CDR2 YNNKEL (reference sequence). Trimming left V 0 bases short and J 1 base short, with 11 bases between. The CDR3 reads CASSQDPGSGTDTQYF. The DNA of the CDR3 is TGTGCCAGCAGCCAAGATCCCGGGTCTGGCACAGATACGCAGTATTTT.

This chain joins TRBV11-3 and TRBJ1-1; 8 nucleotides match TRBD1. This CDR3 is built from 15 residues. The V segment lost 3 bases and the J segment 1 base; nucleotides outside the gene matches: 4. Germline lookup yields CDR1 SGHNT and CDR2 YENEEA. The CDR3 loop reads CASSLWTGQNTEAFF. The CDR3 nucleotides are TGTGCCAGCAGCTTGTGGACAGGGCAGAACACTGAAGCTTTCTTT.

CDR3 nucleotides: TGTGCCAGCAGGGGAGGAGCTAGCGGGGCCCCGGATGAGCAGTTCTTC. Residues: CASRGGASGAPDEQFF. The V and J genes are TRBV11-3 and TRBJ2-1, with TRBD2 matching 9 bases. Germline CDR1 SGHNT, CDR2 YENEEA. This CDR3 region has 16 residues. Trimming cost V 6 bases and J 8 bases; bases outside gene matches: 14.

A remark on this clone: In the same sample, other DNA sequences code for this CDR3. The chain recombines TRBV7-2 with TRBJ1-2; weak D call: TRBD1 (5 bases). V lost 5 bases, J lost 5 bases, and 9 bases lay in between. Germline lookup yields CDR1 SGHTA and CDR2 FQGNSA. The CDR3 contains 12 residues. CDR3 in amino acids: CASSLTVYGYTF. The CDR3 DNA reads TGTGCCAGCAGCCTGACAGTTTATGGCTACACCTTC.

This chain connects TRBV4-2 to TRBJ2-2, with TRBD2 identical over 12 bases. The V gene's germline CDR1 is LGHNA and CDR2 YNFKEQ. The CDR3 has 15 residues. V shed 4 bases, J shed 5 bases, and the junction held 2 bases outside the gene matches. CDR3 in amino acids: CASSRLAGVTGELFF. For the CDR3, the DNA is TGTGCCAGCAGCCGACTAGCGGGGGTTACCGGGGAGCTGTTTTTT.

The V and J genes are TRBV19 and TRBJ1-4; TRBD1 matches at 8 bases. Losses at the gene ends were 9 bases for V and 6 bases for J; bases not matched to a gene: 6. CDR3 length: 13 residues. Germline values: CDR1 LNHDA, CDR2 SQIVND (reference sequence). CDR3 nucleotides: TGTGCCAGCCTGGACAGGGTTTATGAAAAACTGTTTTTT. Its translation is CASLDRVYEKLFF.

V gene TRBV18 combines with J gene TRBJ1-2; tentatively, D is TRBD1 (6 bases). Trimming stripped 5 bases from V and 2 bases from J, with 12 bases between. The CDR3 length is 14 residues. CDR1 is KGHSH, CDR2 LQKENI, per germline. The CDR3 DNA is TGTGCCAGCTCATTCGGAACAGGGAACTATGGCTACACCTTC. This codes for CASSFGTGNYGYTF.